This paragraph covers one TCR beta chain sequence. This entry belongs to a study of neoadjuvant anti-PD-1 for oral cavity cancer. The CDR3 is 14 amino acids. V lost 4 bases to trimming and J lost 1 base, with 7 bases between them. Per the germline V gene, CDR1 is LNHDA and CDR2 is SQIVND (reference sequence). Specified time point: after neoadjuvant nivolumab, at surgical resection. Here immunoSEQ multiplex PCR was the method, and the copy in TCRdb shows in-frame clones only, minus some. The repertoire holds approximately 13,000 clones, just under 75% seen once, with less than 3.5% in the top ten. The chain joins TRBV19 to TRBJ2-2; the D gene is possibly TRBD1 (6 bases). This specimen consisted of PBMCs, obtained after nivolumab (anti-PD-1) treatment. This TCR came from a person aged 40 to 85 with oral cavity squamous cell carcinoma. CDR3 sequence (DNA): TGTGCCAGTAGTACACAGGGGAACACCGGGGAGCTGTTTTTT. Translated, it gives CASSTQGNTGELFF.